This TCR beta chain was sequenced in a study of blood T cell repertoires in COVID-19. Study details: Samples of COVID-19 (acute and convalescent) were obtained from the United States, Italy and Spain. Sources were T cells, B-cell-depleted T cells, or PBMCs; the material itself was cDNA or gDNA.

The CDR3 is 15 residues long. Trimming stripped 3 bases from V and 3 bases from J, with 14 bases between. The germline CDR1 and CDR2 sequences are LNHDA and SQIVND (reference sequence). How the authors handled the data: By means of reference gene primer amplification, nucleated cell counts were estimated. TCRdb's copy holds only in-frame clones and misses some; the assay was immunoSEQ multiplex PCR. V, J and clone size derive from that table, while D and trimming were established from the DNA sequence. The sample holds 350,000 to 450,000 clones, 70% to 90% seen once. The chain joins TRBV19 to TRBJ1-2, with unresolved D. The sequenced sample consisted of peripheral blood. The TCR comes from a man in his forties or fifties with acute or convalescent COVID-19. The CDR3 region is CASSISQAWDYGYTF. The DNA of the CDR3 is TGTGCCAGTAGTATCTCTCAGGCCTGGGACTATGGCTACACCTTC.